This passage covers 26 T cell receptor beta chains from one sample sequenced in a study of shared clonotypes between healthy human individuals. Libraries were prepared by immunoSEQ multiplex PCR; TCRdb keeps only in-frame clonotypes and omits some of them. The sample records just over 2,000,000 clones, 95% being singletons. The sequenced sample was naive CD4+ T cells sorted from blood. Subset defined: CD45RA+ positively selected. These receptors all come from a man in his late teens or twenties in good health.

In this sample, this clone turned up once. The V call is TRBV28, the J call TRBJ2-7; 10 bases are a match to TRBD2. Germline CDR1 and CDR2: MDHEN and SYDVKM. V shed 3 bases, J shed 2 bases, and the junction held 7 bases outside the gene matches. This CDR3 comprises 16 residues. CDR3 nucleotides: TGTGCCAGCAGTTTTCTAGCGGGAGACACCCCCTACGAGCAGTACTTC. This gives the protein CASSFLAGDTPYEQYF.

This chain links TRBV28 with TRBJ2-7; a possible D gene is TRBD1 (5 bases). Germline V gene lookup returns CDR1 MDHEN and CDR2 SYDVKM. CDR3 length: 14 amino acids. The V and J ends lost 5 bases and 2 bases respectively, with 13 bases between them. CDR3 sequence (DNA): TGTGCCAGCAGTCGGCTGCAGGGAACCTACGAGCAGTACTTC. Residues: CASSRLQGTYEQYF. Complete variable domain (other parts from reference TRBV28 and TRBJ2-7): DVKVTQSSRYLVKRTGEKVFLECVQDMDHENMFWYRQDPGLGLRLIYFSYDVKMKEKGDIPEGYSVSREKKERFSLILESASTNQTSMYLCASSRLQGTYEQYFGPGTRLTVT.

This chain joins TRBV7-9 and TRBJ1-6, with TRBD1 matching over 11 bases. There are 16 residues in the CDR3. The germline CDR1 and CDR2 sequences are SEHNR and FQNEAQ (reference sequence). Unmatched junction bases numbered 7, after V lost 5 bases and J lost 7 bases. CDR3 DNA: TGTGCCAGCAGCCAGGGACAGGGGGTGTGGAATTCACCCCTCCACTTT. Its protein is CASSQGQGVWNSPLHF.

CDR3 nucleotides: TGTGCCAGCAGCTTGGAGGCGGGAGGGTATTCACCCCTCCACTTT. Translation gives CASSLEAGGYSPLHF. This chain uses TRBV5-6 with TRBJ1-6; D gene unclear. Germline V CDR1 and CDR2: SGHDT, YYEEEE. The CDR3 is made up of 15 amino acids. Trimming stripped 0 bases from V and 8 bases from J, with 12 bases between.

V usage is TRBV4-3 and J usage is TRBJ2-1, with D unclear. Trimming left V 0 bases short and J 9 bases short, with 9 bases between. The CDR3 runs to 13 residues. The germline gives CDR1 LGHNA, CDR2 YSLEER. Here the CDR3 DNA reads TGCGCCAGCAGCCAAGATCGCGGTCTTGAGCAGTTCTTC. This gives the protein CASSQDRGLEQFF.

V gene TRBV7-2 combines with J gene TRBJ2-7, with TRBD1 as a possible D gene (6 bases). CDR3 length: 14 amino acids. V lost 5 bases and J 2 bases, leaving 13 bases between the germline ends. CDR1 and CDR2 from the germline V gene are SGHTA and FQGNSA. The CDR3: CASSQARGPYEQYF. The CDR3 DNA sequence: TGTGCCAGCAGCCAGGCCAGGGGACCCTACGAGCAGTACTTC.

V and J are TRBV25-1 and TRBJ2-3, with D hard to call. This CDR3 has 14 residues. Germline V gene data show CDR1 as MGHDK and CDR2 as SYGVNS. Trimming took 5 bases from V and 0 from J, leaving 9 bases between them. The CDR3 region has the DNA TGTGCCAGCAGTCCCCACCCTAGCACAGATACGCAGTATTTT. Residues: CASSPHPSTDTQYF.

V gene TRBV6-6 combines with J gene TRBJ1-2; D call uncertain. The CDR3 sequence is 11 residues long. Germline lookup yields CDR1 MNHNY and CDR2 SVGAGI (reference sequence). V was cut by 6 bases and J by 8 bases, with 10 bases left in between. The CDR3 is CASSPGRGYTF. DNA for the CDR3: TGTGCCAGCAGCCCAGGACGGGGCTACACCTTC.

CDR3 in amino acids: CASQRGVGQPQHF. Here the CDR3 DNA reads TGTGCCAGCCAACGCGGTGTAGGGCAGCCCCAGCATTTT. The chain carries TRBV6-5 and TRBJ1-5; D not certain. Germline CDR1 is MNHEY and CDR2 is SVGAGI. Deletions cut 8 bases from V and 7 bases from J, with 15 bases between. The CDR3 has 13 amino acids.

V gene TRBV10-2 combines with J gene TRBJ2-2, with D unclear. The CDR3 has 15 residues. CDR1 and CDR2 from the germline V gene are WSHSY and SAAADI. Trimming took off 4 bases at V and 6 bases at J, with 15 bases between the two ends. CDR3: CASSVTAPTAGELFF. The DNA of the CDR3 is TGCGCCAGCAGTGTGACGGCGCCCACGGCCGGGGAGCTGTTTTTT.

This chain connects TRBV10-3 to TRBJ2-1; D perhaps matches TRBD2 (6 bases). The V end lost 6 bases, the J end lost 4 bases, and 19 bases lay between the germline ends. Germline-derived CDR1 and CDR2 are ENHRY and SYGVKD. CDR3 length equals 16 residues. CDR3 coding DNA: TGTGCCATCAGAGGAGGGGCGGCAGCCGCTTACAATGAGCAGTTCTTC. This sequence encodes CAIRGGAAAAYNEQFF.

The gene calls are TRBV11-2 and TRBJ1-2; D remains ambiguous. The CDR3 loop spans 13 amino acids. The germline V gene has CDR1 SGHAT and CDR2 FQNNGV. V was clipped by 5 bases and J by 1 base, with 8 bases between them. The CDR3 loop reads CASSKQNNYGYTF. In DNA form, the CDR3 reads TGTGCCAGCAGCAAGCAAAATAACTATGGCTACACCTTC.

The chain couples TRBV27 to TRBJ1-2; 9 nucleotides align to TRBD1. The CDR3 consists of 16 residues. Trimming took 4 bases from V and 0 from J; bases not matched to a gene: 6. Germline CDR1 and CDR2: MNHEY and SMNVEV (reference sequence). CDR3 sequence reads: CASSSGTGIPNYGYTF. The CDR3 DNA reads TGTGCCAGCAGTTCCGGGACAGGGATCCCTAACTATGGCTACACCTTC.

The V and J genes are TRBV6-5 and TRBJ2-1; 7 bases fit TRBD2. The V gene end was trimmed by 6 bases and the J gene end by 8 bases; junction bases not matched to a gene: 7. CDR1 and CDR2 from the germline V gene are MNHEY and SVGAGI. This CDR3 has 13 residues. The CDR3 reads CASSNAGVDEQFF. The CDR3, as DNA: TGTGCCAGCAGCAATGCGGGAGTTGATGAGCAGTTCTTC.

The J gene is TRBJ2-7, the V gene TRBV30, with 9 bases that match TRBD2. Germline V gives CDR1 GTSNPN, CDR2 SVGIG (reference sequence). Unmatched junction bases numbered 7, after V lost 2 bases and J lost 2 bases. The CDR3 extends over 15 amino acids. The CDR3 DNA follows: TGTGCCTGGAGTAGATCGGCTAGCGGGACCTACGAGCAGTACTTC. This gives the protein CAWSRSASGTYEQYF.

This clone has only one observation. The rearrangement uses TRBV9 and TRBJ2-2; D tentatively fits TRBD1 or TRBD2 (5 bases each). The CDR3 extends over 15 amino acids. The V and J ends lost 0 bases and 5 bases respectively, with 11 bases between them. Germline loops: CDR1 SGDLS, CDR2 YYNGEE. The CDR3 protein is CASSVAGWGTGELFF. As DNA, the CDR3 is TGTGCCAGCAGCGTAGCAGGGTGGGGGACCGGGGAGCTGTTTTTT.

This clone appeared a few times. The V and J genes are TRBV6-5 and TRBJ1-1; no reliable D call. The CDR3 consists of 14 residues. V dropped 4 bases and J dropped 2 bases, with 11 bases sitting between them. From germline, CDR1 is MNHEY and CDR2 SVGAGI. The chain's CDR3 is CASSSPTTNTEAFF. The CDR3 bases are TGTGCCAGCAGTTCGCCAACGACCAACACTGAAGCTTTCTTT.

This clone was counted once. This chain uses TRBV27 with TRBJ1-2; D call uncertain. V was pared by 8 bases and J by 2 bases, with 12 bases between. The CDR3 covers 13 residues. Germline lookup yields CDR1 MNHEY and CDR2 SMNVEV (reference sequence). Here the CDR3 reads CASGEVLNYGYTF. The CDR3 DNA is TGTGCCAGCGGGGAGGTGCTAAACTATGGCTACACCTTC.

This chain joins TRBV11-2 and TRBJ1-2; D might be TRBD1 (5 bases). The length of the CDR3 is 13 residues. V lost 6 bases to trimming and J lost 4 bases, with 12 bases between them. Germline V gene lookup returns CDR1 SGHAT and CDR2 FQNNGV. The CDR3 reads CASRQEPLYGYTF. The CDR3 region has the DNA TGTGCCAGCAGACAGGAGCCCCTCTATGGCTACACCTTC. The full variable domain, rest sourced from reference TRBV11-2 and TRBJ1-2, is EAGVAQSPRYKIIEKRQSVAFWCNPISGHATLYWYQQILGQGPKLLIQFQNNGVVDDSQLPKDRFSAERLKGVDSTLKIQPAKLEDSAVYLCASRQEPLYGYTFGSGTRLTVV.

This rearrangement joins TRBV2 to TRBJ2-2; TRBD2 matches 10 bases. The V gene's germline CDR1 is SNHLY and CDR2 FYNNEI. V lost 3 bases, J lost 5 bases, and 3 bases stayed unmatched. The CDR3 totals 15 residues. CDR3 sequence reads: CASSDGLAVTGELFF. The CDR3 DNA follows: TGTGCCAGCAGTGATGGACTAGCGGTAACCGGGGAGCTGTTTTTT.

This clone was observed once. The chain uses TRBV28 and TRBJ1-5, with D uncertain. Germline assignment: CDR1 MDHEN and CDR2 SYDVKM. This CDR3 region has 16 residues. Deletions cut 2 bases from V and 5 bases from J, with 16 bases between. The CDR3 reads CASSLMAAPRDQPQHF. Written as DNA, the CDR3 is TGTGCCAGCAGTTTAATGGCCGCACCCCGGGATCAGCCCCAGCATTTT.

The V and J genes are TRBV7-2 and TRBJ2-7; D is ambiguous. Germline values: CDR1 SGHTA, CDR2 FQGNSA. The CDR3 totals 14 residues. V was shortened by 3 bases and J by 2 bases, with 11 bases between the two germline ends. CDR3 DNA sequence: TGTGCCAGCAGCTTCTACGGGCCACCCTACGAGCAGTACTTC. Its translation: CASSFYGPPYEQYF.

This clone was recorded only once. The genes are TRBV18 and TRBJ1-2; 8 bases agree with TRBD1. Looked up from germline, CDR1 is KGHSH and CDR2 is LQKENI. The J segment lost 6 bases and the V segment lost 1 base, leaving 7 bases of the junction unmatched. The CDR3 sequence is 15 residues long. The CDR3 DNA sequence: TGTGCCAGCTCACCACTAACAGGGGGTGAGGATGGCTACACCTTC. The encoded protein is CASSPLTGGEDGYTF. Variable domain in full (rest from reference TRBV18 and TRBJ1-2): NAGVMQNPRHLVRRRGQEARLRCSPMKGHSHVYWYRQLPEEGLKFMVYLQKENIIDESGMPKERFSAEFPKEGPSILRIQQVVRGDSAAYFCASSPLTGGEDGYTFGSGTRLTVV.

This clone was seen more than once but under ten times. The chain has TRBV6-6 and TRBJ2-5; 11 nucleotides line up with TRBD2. The CDR3 is made up of 14 amino acids. Germline loops: CDR1 MNHNY, CDR2 SVGAGI (reference sequence). V lost 5 bases and J lost 9; bases outside the gene matches: 8. The CDR3 loop is CASSLTSGTAPQYF. The CDR3 DNA reads TGTGCCAGCAGTCTGACTAGCGGGACGGCTCCCCAGTACTTC.

The chain couples TRBV6-6 to TRBJ2-7; D tentatively fits TRBD1 or TRBD2 (5 bases each). V lost 5 bases to trimming and J lost 5 bases, with 16 bases between them. The CDR3 loop spans 14 amino acids. From germline, CDR1 is MNHNY and CDR2 SVGAGI (reference sequence). CDR3 residues: CASSGRRERNEQYF. Here the CDR3 DNA reads TGTGCCAGCAGTGGACGCAGGGAGAGGAACGAGCAGTACTTC.

Regarding this clone: One end of the junction does not line up with germline, which may come from a read error. This chain links TRBV7-7 with TRBJ1-5; D is unresolved. Looked up from germline, CDR1 is SSHAT and CDR2 is FNYEAQ (reference sequence). CDR3 size: 14 residues. CDR3 DNA: TGTGCTAGCAGCTTACCCTCCGGGGATCAGCCCCAGCATTTT. Translating it yields CASSLPSGDQPQHF. The entire variable domain, with the rest obtained from reference TRBV7-7 and TRBJ1-5, is as follows: GAGVSQSPRYKVTKRGQDVTLRCDPISSHATLYWYQQALGQGPEFLTYFNYEAQPDKSGLPSDRFSAERPEGSISTLTIQRTEQRDSAMYRCASSLPSGDQPQHFGDGTRLSIL.